This TCR beta chain was documented in a study of T cell responses to AZD1222 COVID-19 vaccine. Turning to this clone: Its antigen is still unknown.

The study pooled second doses at about 4 or about 12 weeks. Study-wide findings and caveats: An increase in Spike-specific TCR breadth and depth was observed after two AZD1222 doses. It was only after the peak T cell response that any repertoires were sampled. It should be noted that donors were predominantly white British and more often female, and clonal diversity was possibly underestimated.

Profiling relied on immunoSEQ multiplex PCR, and the TCRdb table lists in-frame clones only, not all of them. The sample yields approximately 150,000 clones, approximately 90% seen once. Per germline, CDR1 SNHLY and CDR2 FYNNEI. The CDR3 covers 14 residues. V lost 3 bases to trimming and J lost 4 bases, with 11 bases between them. The chain joins TRBV2 to TRBJ2-3; D could derive from TRBD1 or TRBD2 (5 bases each). This clonotype was sampled from an adult who received the AZD1222 COVID-19 vaccine. This material consisted of peripheral blood, taken 28 days after the second AZD1222 dose. This chain's CDR3 is CASSDWDLSDTQYF. The CDR3 nucleotides are TGTGCCAGCAGTGATTGGGACCTCTCAGATACGCAGTATTTT.